These 18 T cell receptor beta chains share one sample of origin, sequenced in a study of response to subunit inactivated influenza vaccine listed by TCRdb under 2018. The time point label, read with the paper, signifies: around 47 days after influenza vaccine administration. Receptor libraries were prepared by RT-PCR. Sequencing used an Illumina HiSeq 2500. TCRdb passed the public sequencing reads through fastp at Q25 and MiXCR, retaining productive beta sequences. Here each entry gathers all rows of one CDR3 protein and keeps the most common genes and DNA. The sample profile shows a few hundred thousand distinct CDR3 sequences; approximately 11% of them were found once. The ten biggest clones cover 10% to 15% of the sample. The material was PBMCs from blood, obtained about 40 days after vaccination. These receptors originate from a man aged 45 to 65 who received an inactivated influenza vaccine. Donor details come from another sample of the same person, matched by shared clones.

This clonotype was picked up a small number of times. V and J are TRBV12-3 or TRBV12-4 and TRBJ2-5; D is possibly TRBD1 (7 bases). Trimming removed 10 bases at V and 3 bases at J, with 15 bases between. The CDR3 runs to 13 residues. In nucleotides, the CDR3 is TGTGCCACTTGGGGGGACAGCGAAGAGACCCAGTACTTC. Protein sequence: CATWGDSEETQYF.

The sample holds a few counts of this clonotype. The rearrangement links TRBV10-3 to TRBJ2-2; D is ambiguous. The CDR3 extends over 14 amino acids. Germline assignment: CDR1 ENHRY and CDR2 SYGVKD. Deletions cut 4 bases from V and 6 bases from J, with 12 bases between. CDR3: CAISGLSASGELFF. CDR3 DNA: TGTGCCATCAGTGGGTTATCGGCGTCCGGGGAGCTGTTTTTT.

The gene calls are TRBV20-1 and TRBJ2-1; D gene ambiguous. This CDR3 spans 17 amino acids. Trimming took 0 bases from V and 5 from J, leaving 20 bases between them. From germline, CDR1 is DFQATT and CDR2 SNEGSKA (reference sequence). The CDR3 reads CSARDILFGGGDNEQFF. The CDR3 bases are TGCAGTGCTAGAGACATTTTGTTCGGCGGCGGCGACAATGAGCAGTTCTTC.

Only a few counts were recorded for this clonotype. The V call is TRBV2, the J call TRBJ2-4; D remains ambiguous. V was cut by 3 bases and J by 0 bases, with 6 bases left in between. Germline CDR1 SNHLY, CDR2 FYNNEI. This CDR3 is built from 14 residues. CDR3 in amino acids: CASSDELAKNIQYF. The CDR3 region has the DNA TGTGCCAGCAGTGACGAGTTAGCCAAAAACATTCAGTACTTC.

This clonotype has more than one count but fewer than ten. The chain links TRBV10-2 to TRBJ2-2; tentatively, D is TRBD2 (7 bases). The CDR3 has 13 amino acids. The V gene lost 7 bases and the J gene lost 6 bases, with 12 bases spanning the gap. Germline V CDR1 and CDR2: WSHSY, SAAADI. In nucleotides, the CDR3 is TGCGCCAGCAAGGTGGGGGGGCCCGGGGAGCTGTTTTTT. The encoded protein is CASKVGGPGELFF.

In its sample, this clonotype was seen a few times. The V gene is TRBV7-2, the J gene TRBJ1-6; 7 nucleotides line up with TRBD1. This CDR3 has 14 residues. J gave up 10 bases and V 5 bases, and 8 bases lay outside the gene matches. Germline CDR1 and CDR2: SGHTA and FQGNSA. The chain's CDR3 is CASSRQGIGSPLHF. The CDR3 nucleotides are TGTGCCAGCAGCAGACAGGGTATAGGATCACCCCTCCACTTT.

The V call is TRBV29-1, the J call TRBJ1-1; D unclear. Between the trimmed V and J ends, which lost 5 bases and 5 bases, there was a span of 12 bases. The CDR3 has 12 residues. The germline gives CDR1 SQVTM, CDR2 ANQGSEA. CDR3 coding DNA: TGCAGCGTTTTTTATAGGGAGACTGAAGCTTTCTTT. It encodes CSVFYRETEAFF.

In DNA form, the CDR3 reads TGTGCCACCAGTGATATCACCCGTGGAGAGACCCAGTACTTC. Protein: CATSDITRGETQYF. The chain employs TRBV24-1 and TRBJ2-5; D unclear. Trimming shortened V by 3 bases and J by 4 bases, and 11 bases separated the two germline ends. Germline V lookup: CDR1 KGHDR, CDR2 SFDVKD. The CDR3 is made up of 14 amino acids.

This sequence joins TRBV10-3 and TRBJ1-2; no definite D call. Looked up from germline, CDR1 is ENHRY and CDR2 is SYGVKD. This CDR3 is built from 14 residues. The V gene lost 0 bases and the J gene lost 7 bases, with 12 bases spanning the gap. In DNA form, the CDR3 reads TGTGCCATCAGTGAGTCGGGCAGGACTGGTGGCTACACCTTC. It is translated as CAISESGRTGGYTF.

CDR3 DNA: TGTGCCAGCAGTGAGAGGACAGGGGGCCTTAACTATGGCTACACCTTC. Translating gives CASSERTGGLNYGYTF. The V and J genes are TRBV6-1 and TRBJ1-2; 11 bases fit TRBD1. Trimming removed 3 bases from V and 1 base from J; junction bases left unmatched: 4. There are 16 residues in the CDR3. Germline CDR1 MNHNS, CDR2 SASEGT.

This clonotype was counted many times. The V gene is TRBV20-1, the J gene TRBJ2-5; the D gene is possibly TRBD1 (6 bases). V was shortened by 6 bases and J by 2 bases, with 10 bases between the two germline ends. Germline CDR1 is DFQATT and CDR2 is SNEGSKA (reference sequence). The CDR3 is 12 amino acids. The CDR3 spells CSAGDTQETQYF. The CDR3 coding sequence is TGCAGTGCGGGGGACACTCAAGAGACCCAGTACTTC.

The gene calls are TRBV6-2 or TRBV6-3 and TRBJ1-2; TRBD1 matches 8 bases. Unmatched junction bases numbered 6, after V lost 6 bases and J lost 0 bases. The CDR3 totals 15 residues. Germline CDR1 is MNHEY and CDR2 is SVGEGT. In DNA form, the CDR3 reads TGTGCCAGCAGCCGCGACAGGGGTTCTAACTATGGCTACACCTTC. Its protein product is CASSRDRGSNYGYTF.

The chain has TRBV5-5 and TRBJ1-4; D is possibly TRBD1 (6 bases). Trimming left V 4 bases short and J 0 bases short, with 13 bases between. CDR3 length equals 16 residues. Germline V CDR1 and CDR2: SGHKS, YYEKEE (reference sequence). CDR3: CASSTGTSATNEKLFF. As DNA, the CDR3 is TGTGCCAGCAGCACCGGGACATCTGCAACTAATGAAAAACTGTTTTTT.

V usage is TRBV6-5 and J usage is TRBJ2-2; D may be TRBD2 (5 bases). Germline V gene sequence: CDR1 MNHEY, CDR2 SVGAGI. The CDR3 is 15 amino acids. With 4 bases removed from V and 0 bases from J, the gap between germline ends came to 9 bases. The CDR3 region has the DNA TGTGCCAGCAGTTTAGCGACACCGAACACCGGGGAGCTGTTTTTT. Amino acid sequence: CASSLATPNTGELFF.

A note on this clonotype: Being one base from a much bigger clone, this may be a read error. V usage is TRBV12-3 or TRBV12-4 and J usage is TRBJ2-1; 9 nucleotides align to TRBD2. This CDR3 contains 15 residues. The junction had 14 bases not matched to a gene; V was cut back by 8 bases and J by 9 bases. The CDR3 DNA reads TGTGCCAGCTCTGAAGCGGGGGGACCCTCTCGTGAGCAGTTCTTC. This sequence encodes CASSEAGGPSREQFF.

This clonotype was recorded many times. CDR3 sequence (DNA): TGTGCCAGCAGAACAGGCGTGAACGAGCAGTACTTC. Amino acids: CASRTGVNEQYF. The chain combines TRBV12-3 or TRBV12-4 with TRBJ2-7; a possible D gene is TRBD1 (5 bases). V lost 6 bases and J lost 5, with 11 bases in between. CDR3 length: 12 amino acids.

V and J are TRBV7-9 and TRBJ1-2; D might be TRBD1 (5 bases). The germline CDR1 and CDR2 sequences are SEHNR and FQNEAQ (reference sequence). The CDR3 extends over 15 amino acids. Between the trimmed V and J ends, which lost 5 bases and 4 bases, there was a span of 17 bases. The CDR3 protein is CASSPTGVKGYGYTF. DNA for the CDR3: TGTGCCAGCAGCCCTACGGGGGTGAAGGGCTATGGCTACACCTTC.

This clonotype came up a few times. The rearrangement links TRBV11-2 to TRBJ2-4, with unresolved D. Between the trimmed V and J ends, which lost 0 bases and 0 bases, there was a span of 9 bases. CDR1 SGHAT and CDR2 FQNNGV come from the germline V gene. CDR3 length: 16 residues. The CDR3 DNA is TGTGCCAGCAGCTTAGATAGAAGACTAGCCAAAAACATTCAGTACTTC. Translation: CASSLDRRLAKNIQYF.